This TCR beta chain derives from a study of shared clonotypes between healthy human individuals (dated by TCRdb to the early 2020s). Study-wide context: The cohort comprised a couple of women and a few men aged 18 to 49 years. For each donor, three plates each were used for CD4 naive and CD4 memory, two plates were used for CD8 naive, and one plate was used for CD8 memory. Leukapheresis yielded between about 0.85 and 10 billion PBMCs per donor. The study deeply sequenced blood TCR repertoires of about 5 healthy adults to estimate repertoire size and the extent of clonotype sharing between individuals. Different laboratories and diverse techniques were used to prepare libraries and sequence TCR repertoires, to increase sequencing depth and limit assay-specific biases. Study-wide conclusions, independent of this receptor: Larger estimated clonotype richness was generally found for naive subsets than for memory subsets. Incomplete sequencing was indicated by rarefaction of sorted-subset datasets, despite the large sequencing depth. Compared with non-shared clonotypes, clonotypes shared by all four sorted-subset donors had higher generation probabilities. Pairwise subsampling led to the expectation that sequencing depth would affect the degree of clonotype sharing among donors. Only blood was sampled, and tissue TCR repertoires likely differ from those in blood. When several donors were compared, the shared fraction of clonotypes was about 5% for naive CD4, less than 4% for naive CD8, 2.3% for memory CD4, and 0.35% to 0.4% for memory CD8. Because the study included only a small number of donors, the genetic and exposure-history diversity represented was limited.

CDR1 and CDR2 are drawn from the germline V gene: SGDLS, YYNGEE. From the cysteine through the phenylalanine, the CDR3 covers 17 amino acids. Just the 51-base CDR3 DNA is kept, in frame starting at base 1. V is pared back by 0 bases and J by 4 bases, with 18 bases lying between the germline termini. Concerning this clone itself: Its antigen is not yet known. There are no base qualities to consult, and no much larger clone falls within one base.

CD8 naive samples were obtained by positive selection for CCR7 among CD45RO-negative cells, yielding a CD45RA+CCR7+ population from which TemRA cells were excluded. The donors were healthy, HIV-negative adults with no recently reported acute infections or vaccinations. Every donor was a Caucasian adult living in Nashville, Tennessee, USA. Blood was obtained by leukapheresis, after which PBMCs were separated by Ficoll-Histopaque density gradient centrifugation and cryopreserved in liquid nitrogen vapor phase. Analytical flow cytometry was used to check the purity and quantity of every magnetically sorted T cell population. Each sorted fraction had its genomic DNA isolated and then quantified by UV absorbance on a Nanodrop 2000c. TCR CDR3 regions were amplified from genomic DNA by multiplex PCR using the deep immunoSEQ assay. Extracted genomic DNA from each cell subset was distributed evenly across all wells of several immunoSEQ 96-well plates, and each plate was treated as a replicate. Each replicate PCR for sorted subsets received approximately 200 ng genomic DNA, equal to about 30,000 T cell genomes. The purified libraries were quantified using a Qubit 3.0 fluorometer, sized with a Bioanalyzer 2100, and then quantified again using the KAPA Library Quantification kit. A separate single-read 150-cycle Illumina NextSeq 550 flow cell was used to sequence each immunoSEQ 96-well plate. The paper's processing steps were these. Because the immunoSEQ output held only junctional sequences and lacked quality scores, the filtering could not match the filtering applied to full-length reads. To assign V/J genes and CDR3, sequences were annotated against IMGT germline references using PyIR, a Python wrapper for IgBLAST v1.9. Reads were removed for weak V/J assignments (E-value above 1e-6), missing CDR3, stop codons, out-of-frame junctions, or ambiguous translated residues. V3J clonotypes were defined as sequences sharing an identical inferred V gene, J gene, and CDR3 amino acid sequence. Percentage overlap between repertoires was computed as shared unique clonotypes divided by the size of the smaller repertoire. RTK rarefaction, the Chao1 estimator, and Recon v2.1 estimates of unobserved clonotypes were used to assess repertoire richness. OLGA was used to compute generation probabilities for all TCRbeta clonotypes that the gDNA method yielded from a handful of donors. TCRdb provides this immuneACCESS table in a form limited to in-frame rearrangements. Some clones are lacking; in checked studies, under half of them reflect an unresolved V gene, and why the rest are absent is not known. The DNA was the basis for D and trimming; V, J and clone size are from that table. Across this sample there are about 2,200,000 clones, with roughly 91% seen only once. Jointly, the top ten make up approximately 1.7% of the sample.

This clonotype originated in a man between 18 and 29 years old in good health. Some clones in this sample may be carry-over from other donors' samples. The sequence joins TRBV9 to TRBJ2-3; the D gene is unclear. The sample comprised naive CD8+ T cells from PBMCs. Taken with the paper, the label for cell subset or site translates to: CD45RA+CCR7+. CDR3 loop: CASSVGRVGIPPDTQYF. The sequenced DNA: TGTGCCAGCAGCGTAGGAAGGGTGGGGATTCCCCCAGATACGCAGTATTTT.